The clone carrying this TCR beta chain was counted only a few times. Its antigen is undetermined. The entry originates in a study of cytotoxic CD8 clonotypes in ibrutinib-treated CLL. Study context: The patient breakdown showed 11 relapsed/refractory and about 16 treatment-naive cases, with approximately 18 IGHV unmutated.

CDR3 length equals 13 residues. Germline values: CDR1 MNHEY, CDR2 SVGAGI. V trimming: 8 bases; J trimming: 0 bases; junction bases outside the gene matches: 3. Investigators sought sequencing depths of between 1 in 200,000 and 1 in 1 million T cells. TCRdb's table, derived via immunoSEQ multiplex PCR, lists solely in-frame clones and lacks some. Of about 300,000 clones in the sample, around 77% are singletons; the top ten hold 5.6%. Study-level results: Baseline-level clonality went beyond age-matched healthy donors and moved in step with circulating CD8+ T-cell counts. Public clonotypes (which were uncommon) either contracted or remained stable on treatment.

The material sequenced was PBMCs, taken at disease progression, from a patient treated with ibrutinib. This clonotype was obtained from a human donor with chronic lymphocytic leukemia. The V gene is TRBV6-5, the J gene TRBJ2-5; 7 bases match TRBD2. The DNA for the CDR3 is TGTGCCAGCCGAAGCGGGGACCAAGAGACCCAGTACTTC. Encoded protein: CASRSGDQETQYF.